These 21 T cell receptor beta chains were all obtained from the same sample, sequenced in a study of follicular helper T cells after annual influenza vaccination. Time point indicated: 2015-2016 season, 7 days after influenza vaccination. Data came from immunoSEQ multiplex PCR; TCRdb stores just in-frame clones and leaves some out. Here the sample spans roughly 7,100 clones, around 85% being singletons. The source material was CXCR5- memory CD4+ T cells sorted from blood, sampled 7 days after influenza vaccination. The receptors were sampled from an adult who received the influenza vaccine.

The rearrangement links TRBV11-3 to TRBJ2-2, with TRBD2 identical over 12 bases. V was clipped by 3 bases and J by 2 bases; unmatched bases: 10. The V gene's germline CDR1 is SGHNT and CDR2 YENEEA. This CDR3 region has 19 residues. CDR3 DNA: TGTGCCAGCAGCTTGGCCCTACTAGCGGGGGGCTTCAACACCGGGGAGCTGTTTTTT. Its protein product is CASSLALLAGGFNTGELFF.

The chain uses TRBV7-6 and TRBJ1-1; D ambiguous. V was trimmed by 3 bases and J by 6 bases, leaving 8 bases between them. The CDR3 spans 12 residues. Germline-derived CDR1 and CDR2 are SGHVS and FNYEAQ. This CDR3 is CASSFGGAEAFF. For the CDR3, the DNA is TGTGCCAGCAGCTTTGGTGGTGCTGAAGCTTTCTTT. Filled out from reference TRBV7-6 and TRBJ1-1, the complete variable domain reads GAGVSQSPRYKVTKRGQDVALRCDPISGHVSLYWYRQALGQGPEFLTYFNYEAQQDKSGLPNDRFSAERPEGSISTLTIQRTEQRDSAMYRCASSFGGAEAFFGQGTRLTVV.

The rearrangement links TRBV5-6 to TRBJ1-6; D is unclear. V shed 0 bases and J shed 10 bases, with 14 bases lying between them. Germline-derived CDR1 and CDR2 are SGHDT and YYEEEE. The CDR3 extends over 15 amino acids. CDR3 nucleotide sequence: TGTGCCAGCAGCTTGGTTTCGACGGCCCCATCACCCCTCCACTTT. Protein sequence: CASSLVSTAPSPLHF.

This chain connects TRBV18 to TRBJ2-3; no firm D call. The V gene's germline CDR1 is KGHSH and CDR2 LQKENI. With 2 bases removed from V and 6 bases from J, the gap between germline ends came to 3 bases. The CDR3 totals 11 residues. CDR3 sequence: CASSPADTQYF. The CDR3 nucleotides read TGTGCCAGCTCACCAGCGGATACGCAGTATTTT.

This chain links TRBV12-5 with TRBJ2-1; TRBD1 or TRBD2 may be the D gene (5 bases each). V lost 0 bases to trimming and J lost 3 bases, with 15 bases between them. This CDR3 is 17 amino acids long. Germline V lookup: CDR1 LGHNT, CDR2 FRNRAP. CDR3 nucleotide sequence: TGTGCTAGTGGTTTGGTACGAGAGGGGTTTCTCTACAATGAGCAGTTCTTC. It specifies CASGLVREGFLYNEQFF.

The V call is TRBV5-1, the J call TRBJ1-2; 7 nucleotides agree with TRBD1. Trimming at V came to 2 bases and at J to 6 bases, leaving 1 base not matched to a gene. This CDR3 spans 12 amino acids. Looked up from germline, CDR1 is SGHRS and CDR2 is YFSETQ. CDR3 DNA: TGCGCCAGCAGCTTCCAGGGGGATGGCTACACCTTC. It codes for CASSFQGDGYTF.

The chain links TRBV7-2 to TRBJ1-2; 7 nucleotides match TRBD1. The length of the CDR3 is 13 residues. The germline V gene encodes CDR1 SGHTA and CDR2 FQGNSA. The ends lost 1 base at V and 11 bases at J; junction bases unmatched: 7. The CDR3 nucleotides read TGTGCCAGCAGCTTAGTTGGAGGGGGCGATTACACCTTC. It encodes CASSLVGGGDYTF.

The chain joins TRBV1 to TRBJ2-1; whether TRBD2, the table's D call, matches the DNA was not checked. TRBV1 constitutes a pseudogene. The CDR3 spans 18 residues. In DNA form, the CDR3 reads TGCACCAGCAGCCAAACTAGCGGGGGGGATTCCTCCTACAATGAGCAGTTCTTC. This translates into CTSSQTSGGDSSYNEQFF.

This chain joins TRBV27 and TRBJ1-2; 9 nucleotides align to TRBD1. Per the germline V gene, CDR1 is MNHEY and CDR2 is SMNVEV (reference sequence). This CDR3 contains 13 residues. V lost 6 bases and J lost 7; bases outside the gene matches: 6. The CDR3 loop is CASRQQGAGGYTF. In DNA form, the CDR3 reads TGTGCCAGCAGGCAACAGGGGGCTGGTGGCTACACCTTC.

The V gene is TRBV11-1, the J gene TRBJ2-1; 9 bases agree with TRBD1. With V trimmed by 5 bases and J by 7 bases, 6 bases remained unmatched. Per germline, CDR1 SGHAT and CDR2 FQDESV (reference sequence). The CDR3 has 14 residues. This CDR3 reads CASSRDRALNEQFF. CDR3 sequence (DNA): TGTGCCAGCAGCCGGGACAGGGCGTTGAATGAGCAGTTCTTC.

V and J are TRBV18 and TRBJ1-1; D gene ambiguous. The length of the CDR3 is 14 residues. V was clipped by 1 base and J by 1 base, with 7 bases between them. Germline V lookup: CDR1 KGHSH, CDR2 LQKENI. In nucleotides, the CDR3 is TGTGCCAGCTCACCACGGGCGGGGAACACTGAAGCTTTCTTT. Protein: CASSPRAGNTEAFF.

CDR3 in amino acids: CASSPGQGNSPLHF. The CDR3 coding sequence is TGTGCCAGCAGTCCGGGACAGGGCAATTCACCCCTCCACTTT. The chain couples TRBV27 to TRBJ1-6, with 9 nucleotides matching TRBD1. In germline, CDR1 is MNHEY, CDR2 SMNVEV (reference sequence). J gave up 7 bases and V 5 bases, and 3 bases lay outside the gene matches. The CDR3 extends over 14 amino acids.

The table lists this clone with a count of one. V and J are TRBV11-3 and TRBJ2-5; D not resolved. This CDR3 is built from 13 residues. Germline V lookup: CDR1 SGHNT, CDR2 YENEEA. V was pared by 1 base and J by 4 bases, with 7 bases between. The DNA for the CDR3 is TGTGCCAGCAGCTTAGGGAGTAGAGAGACCCAGTACTTC. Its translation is CASSLGSRETQYF.

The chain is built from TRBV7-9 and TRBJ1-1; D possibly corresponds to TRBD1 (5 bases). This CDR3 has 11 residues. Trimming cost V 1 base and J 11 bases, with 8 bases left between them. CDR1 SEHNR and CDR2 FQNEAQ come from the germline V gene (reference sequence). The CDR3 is CASSLGAGAFF. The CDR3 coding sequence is TGTGCCAGCAGCTTAGGGGCAGGGGCTTTCTTT.

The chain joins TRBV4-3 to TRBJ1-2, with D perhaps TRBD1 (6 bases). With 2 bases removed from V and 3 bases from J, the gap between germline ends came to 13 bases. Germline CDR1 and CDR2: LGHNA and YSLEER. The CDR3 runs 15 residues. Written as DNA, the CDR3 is TGCGCCAGCAGCCAACCCGGGACACCCGACTATGGCTACACCTTC. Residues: CASSQPGTPDYGYTF.

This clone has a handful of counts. For the CDR3, the DNA is TGTGCCAGCAGCTTGGCCGGGACTGAAGTCCAGTACTTC. Amino acid sequence: CASSLAGTEVQYF. The chain combines TRBV5-4 with TRBJ2-5, with a possible D match to TRBD2 (6 bases). Germline V gene data show CDR1 as SGHNT and CDR2 as YYREEE (reference sequence). The CDR3 loop spans 13 amino acids. V was pared by 0 bases and J by 10 bases, with 13 bases between.

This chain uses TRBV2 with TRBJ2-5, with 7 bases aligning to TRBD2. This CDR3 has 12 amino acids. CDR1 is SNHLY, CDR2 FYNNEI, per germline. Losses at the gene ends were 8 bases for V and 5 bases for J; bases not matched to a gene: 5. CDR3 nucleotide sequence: TGTGCCAGCGGCAGGGAGGGGGAGACCCAGTACTTC. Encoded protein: CASGREGETQYF.

The CDR3 DNA is TGTGCCAGCAAGAGACTAGGCAATGAGCAGTTCTTC. This sequence encodes CASKRLGNEQFF. The chain couples TRBV7-2 to TRBJ2-1; maybe TRBD2 (6 bases). This CDR3 comprises 12 residues. The germline V gene encodes CDR1 SGHTA and CDR2 FQGNSA. Between the trimmed V and J ends, which lost 7 bases and 6 bases, there was a span of 10 bases.

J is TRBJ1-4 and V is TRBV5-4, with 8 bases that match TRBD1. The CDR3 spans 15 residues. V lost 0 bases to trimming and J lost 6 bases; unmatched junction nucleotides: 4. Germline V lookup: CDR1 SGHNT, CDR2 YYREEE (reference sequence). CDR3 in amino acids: CASSLVPGGDEKLFF. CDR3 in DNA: TGTGCCAGCAGCTTGGTGCCAGGGGGCGATGAAAAACTGTTTTTT.

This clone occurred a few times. CDR3 coding DNA: TGCGCCAGCAGTCGCGACAGGGGCAATGAAAAACTGTTTTTT. Translation: CASSRDRGNEKLFF. The rearrangement joins TRBV4-1 to TRBJ1-4; 8 bases are a match to TRBD1. With 6 bases clipped from V and 5 bases from J, the junction kept 5 bases outside the gene matches. Germline V gene data show CDR1 as MGHRA and CDR2 as YSYEKL. The CDR3 totals 14 residues.

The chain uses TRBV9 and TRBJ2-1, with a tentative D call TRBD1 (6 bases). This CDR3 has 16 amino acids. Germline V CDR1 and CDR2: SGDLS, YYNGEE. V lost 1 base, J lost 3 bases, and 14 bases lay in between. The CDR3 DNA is TGTGCCAGCAGCGTAACGACCAGGGGCGGCTACAATGAGCAGTTCTTC. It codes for CASSVTTRGGYNEQFF.